Given below is one T cell receptor beta chain in context. Its specificity is unknown. The sample is drawn from a study of cytomegalovirus exposure and HLA in healthy donors. Study summary: The approximately 130 validation repertoires and the 650 to 850 first-cohort repertoires shared a platform, a later analysis reported.

Study findings and constraints: Overall, some 160 TCR beta chains were annotated as cytomegalovirus-associated. The classifier, whose performance was assessed in both the original and validation cohorts, reportedly diagnosed cytomegalovirus status with high specificity and sensitivity. The finding came from a later analysis; first-cohort TCR clusters tended to co-occur in the roughly 120 validation repertoires.

Produced via immunoSEQ multiplex PCR; TCRdb's table is partial and in-frame only. The sample records about 68,000 clones, 91% being singletons. The sequence came from a man between 18 and 35 years old in good health and CMV-seronegative. The sequenced sample was PBMCs.

The CDR3 is CASTPTQGQGVTGELFF. CDR3 sequence (DNA): TGTGCCAGCACCCCGACCCAGGGACAGGGAGTCACCGGGGAGCTGTTTTTT. This rearrangement joins TRBV27 to TRBJ2-2; 9 positions match TRBD1. Germline trimming cut 7 bases from V and 4 bases from J; bases unmatched to any gene: 13. This CDR3 spans 17 amino acids. Germline CDR1 and CDR2: MNHEY and SMNVEV (reference sequence).